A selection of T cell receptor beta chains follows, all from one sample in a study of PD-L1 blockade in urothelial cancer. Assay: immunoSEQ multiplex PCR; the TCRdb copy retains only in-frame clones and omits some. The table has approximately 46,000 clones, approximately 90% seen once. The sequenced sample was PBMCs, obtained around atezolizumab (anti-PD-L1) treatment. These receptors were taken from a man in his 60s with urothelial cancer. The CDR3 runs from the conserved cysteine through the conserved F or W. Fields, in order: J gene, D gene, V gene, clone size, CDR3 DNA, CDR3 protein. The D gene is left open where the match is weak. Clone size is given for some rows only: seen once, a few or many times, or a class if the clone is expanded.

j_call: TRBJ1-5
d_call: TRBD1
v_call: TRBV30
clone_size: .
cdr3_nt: TGTGCCTGGAGTAGACAGGGGAATCAGCCCCAGCATTTT
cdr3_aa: CAWSRQGNQPQHF

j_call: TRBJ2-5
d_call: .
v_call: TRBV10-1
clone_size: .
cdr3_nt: TGCGCCAGCAGTGAGGGGGCAAAAGAGACCCAGTACTTC
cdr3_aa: CASSEGAKETQYF

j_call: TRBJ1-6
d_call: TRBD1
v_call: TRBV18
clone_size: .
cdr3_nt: TGTGCCAGCTCACCCATGGGGGGACAGGGCAATTCACCCCTCCACTTT
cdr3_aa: CASSPMGGQGNSPLHF

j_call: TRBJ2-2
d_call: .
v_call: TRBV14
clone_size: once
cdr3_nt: TGTGCCAGCAGTCTACTTACTAGCTCGCACGGGGAGCTGTTTTTT
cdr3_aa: CASSLLTSSHGELFF

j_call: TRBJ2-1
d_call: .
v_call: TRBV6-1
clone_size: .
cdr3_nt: TGTGCCAGCAGTGAAGGAGGGGGATACAATGAGCAGTTCTTC
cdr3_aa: CASSEGGGYNEQFF

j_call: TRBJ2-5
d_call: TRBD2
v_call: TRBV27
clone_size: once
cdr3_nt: TGTGCCAGCAGTCCGGGACTAGGTAGGGGCCAGTACTTC
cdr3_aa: CASSPGLGRGQYF

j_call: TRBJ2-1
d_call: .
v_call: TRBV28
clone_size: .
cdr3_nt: TGTGCCAGCAGTTTACCCTATTACACCACAGTAACCAGCTCCTACAATGAGCAGTTCTTC
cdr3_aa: CASSLPYYTTVTSSYNEQFF

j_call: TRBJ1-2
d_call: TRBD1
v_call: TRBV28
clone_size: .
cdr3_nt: TGTGCCAGCAGTTCGCTTCCGGGACAGGGGATATTCTATGGCTACACCTTC
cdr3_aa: CASSSLPGQGIFYGYTF

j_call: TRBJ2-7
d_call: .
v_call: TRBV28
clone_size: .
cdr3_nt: TGTGCCAGCAGGGGGACATACGAGCAGTACTTC
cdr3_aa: CASRGTYEQYF

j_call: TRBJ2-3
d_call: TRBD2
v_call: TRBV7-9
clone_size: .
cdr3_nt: TGTGCCAGCAGCTTTACCAGCGGGGGATACACAGATACGCAGTATTTT
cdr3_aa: CASSFTSGGYTDTQYF

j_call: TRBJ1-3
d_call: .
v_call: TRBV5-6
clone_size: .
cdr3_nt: TGTGCCAGCACCTTATTGGGGGGGAACTCTGGAAACACCATATATTTT
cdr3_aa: CASTLLGGNSGNTIYF

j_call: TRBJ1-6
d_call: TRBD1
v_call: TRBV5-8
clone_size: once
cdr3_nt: TGTGCCAGCACGGACAGGGGGGAATCCTATAATTCACCCCTCCACTTT
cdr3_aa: CASTDRGESYNSPLHF

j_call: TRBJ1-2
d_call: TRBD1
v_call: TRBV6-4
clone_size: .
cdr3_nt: TGTGCCAGCAGTCCCCAGGGGGCTAGTGGCTACACCTTC
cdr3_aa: CASSPQGASGYTF

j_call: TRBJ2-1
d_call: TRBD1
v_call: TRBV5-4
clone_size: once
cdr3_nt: TGTGCCAGCAGCAGAGGGACAGGGGATTACAATGAGCAGTTCTTC
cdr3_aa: CASSRGTGDYNEQFF

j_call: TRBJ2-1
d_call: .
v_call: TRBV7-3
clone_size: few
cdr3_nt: TGTGCCAGCAGCTTCGGTCAAGAGCAGTTCTTC
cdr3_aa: CASSFGQEQFF

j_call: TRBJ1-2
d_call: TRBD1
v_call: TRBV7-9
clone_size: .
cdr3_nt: TGTGCCAGCAGCTTAGGGACAGGGGACTATGGCTACACCTTC
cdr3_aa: CASSLGTGDYGYTF

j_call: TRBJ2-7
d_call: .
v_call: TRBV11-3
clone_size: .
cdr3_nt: TGTGCCAGCAGCTTGGCAGGCCCCTACGAGCAGTACTTC
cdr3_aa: CASSLAGPYEQYF

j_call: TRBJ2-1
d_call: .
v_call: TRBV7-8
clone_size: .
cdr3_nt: TGTGCCAGCAGCTTCGTGGCGGGCAATTACAATGAGCAGTTCTTC
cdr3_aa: CASSFVAGNYNEQFF

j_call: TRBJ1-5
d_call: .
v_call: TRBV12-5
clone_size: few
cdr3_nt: TGTGCTAGTGGTTTCCCGGGGAGGGACAATCAGCCCCAGCATTTT
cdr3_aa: CASGFPGRDNQPQHF

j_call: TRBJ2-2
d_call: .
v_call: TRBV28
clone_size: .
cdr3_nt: TGTGCCAGCAGAGAACTAACGAGCGGGGAGCTGTTTTTT
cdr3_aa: CASRELTSGELFF

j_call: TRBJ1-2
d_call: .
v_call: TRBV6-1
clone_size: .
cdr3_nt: TGTGCCAGCAGTGAAACTAGGGTCGGTGGCTACACCTTC
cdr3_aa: CASSETRVGGYTF

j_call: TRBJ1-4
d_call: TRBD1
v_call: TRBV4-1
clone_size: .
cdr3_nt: TGCGCCAGCAGCCAAGCCGGGACAGGGAGGACTGAAAAACTGTTTTTT
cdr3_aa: CASSQAGTGRTEKLFF

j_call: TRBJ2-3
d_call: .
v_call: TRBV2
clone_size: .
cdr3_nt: TGTGCCAGCAGTGAACAGGCCCCTAGCACAGATACGCAGTATTTT
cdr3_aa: CASSEQAPSTDTQYF

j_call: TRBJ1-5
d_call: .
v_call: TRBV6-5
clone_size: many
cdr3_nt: TGTGCCAGCAGTACCTCCCGGGGTAGCAATCAGCCCCAGCATTTT
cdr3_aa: CASSTSRGSNQPQHF

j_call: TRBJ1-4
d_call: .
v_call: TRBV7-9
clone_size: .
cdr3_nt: TGTGCCAGCAGCTTAGAGGTCCGGGCTAATGAAAAACTGTTTTTT
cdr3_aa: CASSLEVRANEKLFF

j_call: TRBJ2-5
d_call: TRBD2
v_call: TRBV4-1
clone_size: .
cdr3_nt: TGCGCCAGCAGCCTGGGACTAGCGGACTCACAAGAGACCCAGTACTTC
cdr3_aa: CASSLGLADSQETQYF

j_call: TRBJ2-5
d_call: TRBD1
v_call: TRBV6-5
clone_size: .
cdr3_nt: TGTGCCAGCAGTTTCAGGGGGCCCGAACAAGAGACCCAGTACTTC
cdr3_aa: CASSFRGPEQETQYF

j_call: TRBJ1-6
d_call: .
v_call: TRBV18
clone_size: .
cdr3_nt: TGTGCCAGCTCACCCCCCTCTTCACCCCTCCACTTT
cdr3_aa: CASSPPSSPLHF